A selection of T cell receptor beta chains follows, all from one sample in a study of vaccination and CD4 T cells after COVID-19. These TCRs' antigens remain unknown. TCRdb called the PCR reads again in MiXCR, with one record for every CDR3 protein. The profile shows under 8,500 distinct CDR3 sequences, around 60% of them singletons. The source material was cultured CD4+ T cells from blood, sampled after SARS-CoV-2 vaccination. The source of these receptors is a human donor with COVID-19. CDR3s include the opening cysteine and the closing phenylalanine or tryptophan. D genes are given only for firm matches. A row's size may be missing; if present it is once, few, many or a size class.

abundance: NA; j_gene: TRBJ2-5; v_gene: TRBV6-1; d_gene: TRBD2; CDR3aa: CASSPLAGGETQYF; CDR3nt: TGTGCCAGCAGCCCACTAGCGGGGGGAGAGACCCAGTACTTC
abundance: NA; j_gene: TRBJ1-1; v_gene: TRBV7-6; d_gene: NA; CDR3aa: CASSSLIQGEAFF; CDR3nt: TGTGCCAGCAGCTCCCTGATACAGGGTGAAGCTTTCTTT
abundance: large; j_gene: TRBJ2-1; v_gene: TRBV29-1; d_gene: TRBD1; CDR3aa: CSVGQGLYNEQFF; CDR3nt: TGCAGCGTGGGACAGGGTCTTTACAATGAGCAGTTCTTC
abundance: NA; j_gene: TRBJ2-7; v_gene: TRBV5-1; d_gene: NA; CDR3aa: CASSRGSLEGEQYF; CDR3nt: TGCGCCAGCAGCCGCGGGTCCCTTGAGGGGGAGCAGTACTTC
abundance: once; j_gene: TRBJ1-6; v_gene: TRBV10-2; d_gene: TRBD1; CDR3aa: CASKKPGQNNSPLHF; CDR3nt: TGCGCCAGCAAAAAACCGGGACAGAATAATTCACCCCTCCACTTT
abundance: large; j_gene: TRBJ1-2; v_gene: TRBV11-2; d_gene: TRBD1; CDR3aa: CASSSILTGVRNGYTF; CDR3nt: TGTGCCAGCAGCTCCATCCTGACAGGGGTTAGGAATGGCTACACCTTC
abundance: NA; j_gene: TRBJ2-7; v_gene: TRBV28; d_gene: TRBD1; CDR3aa: CASSPGTGSPYEQYF; CDR3nt: TGTGCCAGCAGTCCTGGGACAGGATCCCCCTACGAGCAGTACTTC
abundance: NA; j_gene: TRBJ1-2; v_gene: TRBV19; d_gene: NA; CDR3aa: CASSAANLAGYTF; CDR3nt: TGTGCCAGTTCTGCGGCGAACTTGGCGGGCTACACCTTC
abundance: medium-sized; j_gene: TRBJ2-1; v_gene: TRBV6-1; d_gene: NA; CDR3aa: CASSPPGTEQFF; CDR3nt: TGTGCCAGCAGTCCCCCCGGGACAGAGCAGTTCTTC
abundance: NA; j_gene: TRBJ2-6; v_gene: TRBV6-7; d_gene: TRBD1; CDR3aa: CARKTGDSGANVLTF; CDR3nt: TGTGCCAGAAAAACAGGGGACTCTGGGGCCAACGTCCTGACTTTC
abundance: NA; j_gene: TRBJ2-7; v_gene: TRBV12-3/TRBV12-4; d_gene: TRBD1; CDR3aa: CASRETGVEQYF; CDR3nt: TGTGCCAGCAGGGAAACAGGGGTTGAGCAGTACTTC
abundance: NA; j_gene: TRBJ1-2; v_gene: TRBV6-1; d_gene: NA; CDR3aa: CASRPTGGYGYTF; CDR3nt: TGTGCCAGCAGACCTACAGGTGGCTATGGCTACACCTTC
abundance: once; j_gene: TRBJ1-5; v_gene: TRBV15; d_gene: NA; CDR3aa: CATSSPEGSQPQHF; CDR3nt: TGTGCCACCAGCAGCCCCGAGGGCAGCCAGCCCCAGCATTTT
abundance: few; j_gene: TRBJ2-5; v_gene: TRBV20-1; d_gene: TRBD2; CDR3aa: CSASSSAGGVETQYF; CDR3nt: TGCAGTGCTAGTTCTTCAGCGGGGGGGGTGGAGACCCAGTACTTC
abundance: NA; j_gene: TRBJ2-5; v_gene: TRBV28; d_gene: NA; CDR3aa: CASRGAKETQYF; CDR3nt: TGTGCCAGCAGGGGGGCTAAAGAGACCCAGTACTTC
abundance: NA; j_gene: TRBJ2-5; v_gene: TRBV7-3; d_gene: NA; CDR3aa: CASSLSGRETQYF; CDR3nt: TGTGCCAGCAGCTTATCCGGGCGGGAGACCCAGTACTTC
abundance: NA; j_gene: TRBJ2-7; v_gene: TRBV5-6; d_gene: NA; CDR3aa: CASSTDRARSFYEQYF; CDR3nt: TGTGCCAGCAGCACCGATAGAGCACGTTCCTTCTACGAGCAGTACTTC
abundance: NA; j_gene: TRBJ2-3; v_gene: TRBV20-1; d_gene: NA; CDR3aa: CSARVPGATDTQYF; CDR3nt: TGCAGTGCTAGAGTTCCGGGGGCGACAGATACGCAGTATTTT
abundance: few; j_gene: TRBJ2-7; v_gene: TRBV20-1; d_gene: NA; CDR3aa: CSASIRGPYEQYF; CDR3nt: TGCAGTGCTAGTATTCGGGGGCCCTACGAGCAGTACTTC
abundance: NA; j_gene: TRBJ2-3; v_gene: TRBV2; d_gene: TRBD2; CDR3aa: CASSEKRAGGPRGPDTQYF; CDR3nt: TGTGCCAGCAGTGAAAAGAGAGCGGGGGGCCCCCGCGGGCCAGATACGCAGTATTTT
abundance: few; j_gene: TRBJ2-3; v_gene: TRBV4-1; d_gene: TRBD2; CDR3aa: CASSQDRTSGITDTQYF; CDR3nt: TGCGCCAGCAGCCAAGATAGGACTAGCGGGATCACAGATACGCAGTATTTT
abundance: NA; j_gene: TRBJ2-7; v_gene: TRBV20-1; d_gene: NA; CDR3aa: CSARGSEQYF; CDR3nt: TGCAGTGCTAGAGGAAGCGAGCAGTACTTC
abundance: NA; j_gene: TRBJ1-5; v_gene: TRBV11-2; d_gene: NA; CDR3aa: CASSSGGIYSNQPQHF; CDR3nt: TGTGCCAGCAGTTCGGGAGGCATTTATAGCAATCAGCCCCAGCATTTT
abundance: NA; j_gene: TRBJ2-5; v_gene: TRBV30; d_gene: NA; CDR3aa: CAWSVLIGETQYF; CDR3nt: TGTGCCTGGAGTGTACTCATTGGAGAGACCCAGTACTTC